The 19 T cell receptor beta chains below all came from one sample that was sequenced in a study of cytomegalovirus exposure and HLA in healthy donors (dated by TCRdb to 2016 to 2017). The library relied on the immunoSEQ multiplex PCR assay. The multiplex PCR relied on a mix of 60 forward primers for TCR Vbeta segments and 13 reverse primers for TCR Jbeta segments. TCRdb obtained this table from immuneACCESS and retained in-frame rearrangements with V and J assigned. These tables miss some clones; where compared with another copy, unresolved V genes account for less than half of the shortfall, and the remainder is unexplained. The table for this sample lists under 200,000 clones; approximately 86% of them were counted only once. The ten largest account for approximately 2% of the sample. The material sequenced was PBMCs. Receptors were obtained from a woman under 30 in good health and CMV-seronegative.

This clone has a handful of counts. The chain links TRBV5-4 to TRBJ2-2, with 7 bases fitting TRBD1. CDR1 SGHNT and CDR2 YYREEE come from the germline V gene (reference sequence). V was clipped by 3 bases and J by 4 bases; unmatched bases: 3. CDR3 length: 14 residues. CDR3 bases: TGTGCCAGCAGCTGGCAGGGGGTCACCGGGGAGCTGTTTTTT. Translated: CASSWQGVTGELFF.

The chain couples TRBV28 to TRBJ2-7, with 7 bases matching TRBD2. CDR3 length: 13 residues. After removal of 6 bases from V and 7 bases from J, the junction contained 9 bases not matched to a gene. The germline CDR1 and CDR2 sequences are MDHEN and SYDVKM. The CDR3, as DNA: TGTGCCAGCAGCCCCCGGGGGGTCCGTGAGCAGTACTTC. The encoded protein is CASSPRGVREQYF.

J is TRBJ2-1 and V is TRBV7-2, with TRBD1 matching 8 bases. Germline CDR1 is SGHTA and CDR2 is FQGNSA. The CDR3 is 12 residues long. The trim removed 5 bases at V and 9 bases at J, leaving 3 bases unmatched. The CDR3 spells CASSIQGVEQFF. The CDR3 region has the DNA TGTGCCAGCAGCATACAGGGGGTTGAGCAGTTCTTC.

This rearrangement joins TRBV5-1 to TRBJ1-5; perhaps TRBD1 as D (5 bases). V lost 0 bases and J lost 4, with 8 bases in between. The length of the CDR3 is 14 residues. The germline gives CDR1 SGHRS, CDR2 YFSETQ. DNA of the CDR3: TGCGCCAGCAGCTTGGGGAGGGGAAATCAGCCCCAGCATTTT. Its protein is CASSLGRGNQPQHF.

This clone was detected only once. The chain employs TRBV7-8 and TRBJ2-1, with 8 bases matching TRBD2. Germline V lookup: CDR1 SGHVS, CDR2 FQNEAQ. The CDR3 is 17 amino acids. V lost 2 bases to trimming and J lost 0 bases; unmatched junction nucleotides: 6. CDR3 region: CASSLKGGGSSYNEQFF. The DNA for the CDR3 is TGTGCCAGCAGCTTAAAGGGCGGGGGGAGCTCCTACAATGAGCAGTTCTTC.

This chain joins TRBV27 and TRBJ1-4; D remains ambiguous. The CDR3 consists of 13 residues. The germline CDR1 and CDR2 sequences are MNHEY and SMNVEV (reference sequence). The V gene lost 5 bases and the J gene lost 4 bases, with 8 bases spanning the gap. CDR3 region: CASSPVINEKLFF. For the CDR3, the DNA is TGTGCCAGCAGTCCGGTAATTAATGAAAAACTGTTTTTT.

The chain uses TRBV5-4 and TRBJ1-4, with TRBD1 matching 11 bases. This CDR3 spans 16 amino acids. Trimming at V came to 4 bases and at J to 3 bases, leaving 5 bases not matched to a gene. Looked up from germline, CDR1 is SGHNT and CDR2 is YYREEE (reference sequence). The CDR3 spells CASSPGQGVANEKLFF. The DNA for the CDR3 is TGTGCCAGCAGCCCGGGACAGGGGGTAGCTAATGAAAAACTGTTTTTT. Looking up the rest from reference TRBV5-4 and TRBJ1-4 gives the full variable domain: ETGVTQSPTHLIKTRGQQVTLRCSSQSGHNTVSWYQQALGQGPQFIFQYYREEENGRGNFPPRFSGLQFPNYSSELNVNALELDDSALYLCASSPGQGVANEKLFFGSGTQLSVL.

The chain has TRBV18 and TRBJ1-4, with 9 bases lining up with TRBD1. The ends lost 6 bases at V and 12 bases at J; junction bases unmatched: 17. CDR1 is KGHSH, CDR2 LQKENI, per germline. The length of the CDR3 is 16 residues. CDR3 sequence reads: CASSPIQGALPDQLFF. DNA of the CDR3: TGTGCCAGCTCCCCGATACAGGGGGCGCTTCCGGATCAACTGTTTTTT.

The rearrangement joins TRBV30 to TRBJ2-5, with 9 bases identical to TRBD2. CDR1 is GTSNPN, CDR2 SVGIG, per germline (reference sequence). The CDR3 sequence is 14 residues long. V gave up 5 bases and J gave up 5 bases; unmatched junction bases: 9. CDR3 residues: CAWASGMGSETQYF. CDR3 bases: TGTGCCTGGGCTAGCGGGATGGGCAGTGAGACCCAGTACTTC.

The chain employs TRBV5-1 and TRBJ1-5; D ambiguous. This CDR3 has 13 amino acids. The germline V gene has CDR1 SGHRS and CDR2 YFSETQ. Trimming left V 2 bases short and J 3 bases short, with 6 bases between. The CDR3 reads CASSLEVNQPQHF. As DNA, the CDR3 is TGCGCCAGCAGCTTAGAGGTCAATCAGCCCCAGCATTTT. Variable domain in full (rest from reference TRBV5-1 and TRBJ1-5): KAGVTQTPRYLIKTRGQQVTLSCSPISGHRSVSWYQQTPGQGLQFLFEYFSETQRNKGNFPGRFSGRQFSNSRSEMNVSTLELGDSALYLCASSLEVNQPQHFGDGTRLSIL.

The chain joins TRBV5-1 to TRBJ2-7; the match to TRBD2 covers 7 bases. V was pared by 0 bases and J by 0 bases, with 3 bases of the junction left unmatched. The CDR3 runs to 15 residues. Per the germline V gene, CDR1 is SGHRS and CDR2 is YFSETQ. The DNA of the CDR3 is TGCGCCAGCAGCTTGGTAGGCGGGAGCTCCTACGAGCAGTACTTC. It codes for CASSLVGGSSYEQYF. Full variable domain (remainder filled in from reference TRBV5-1 and TRBJ2-7): KAGVTQTPRYLIKTRGQQVTLSCSPISGHRSVSWYQQTPGQGLQFLFEYFSETQRNKGNFPGRFSGRQFSNSRSEMNVSTLELGDSALYLCASSLVGGSSYEQYFGPGTRLTVT.

This rearrangement joins TRBV11-2 to TRBJ1-3, with D unclear. Looked up from germline, CDR1 is SGHAT and CDR2 is FQNNGV. This CDR3 has 17 amino acids. V was shortened by 2 bases and J by 4 bases, with 18 bases between the two germline ends. The CDR3 spells CASSLTGRAFSGNTIYF. CDR3 sequence (DNA): TGTGCCAGCAGCTTAACGGGGAGGGCCTTTTCGGGAAACACCATATATTTT.

V gene TRBV4-1 combines with J gene TRBJ1-5; no definite D call. Trimming took off 0 bases at V and 5 bases at J, with 11 bases between the two ends. This CDR3 is built from 15 residues. Germline loops: CDR1 MGHRA, CDR2 YSYEKL. CDR3: CASSQEGAAHQPQHF. DNA for the CDR3: TGCGCCAGCAGCCAAGAGGGAGCAGCCCATCAGCCCCAGCATTTT.

The chain uses TRBV28 and TRBJ1-1; 8 bases align to TRBD1. The CDR3 totals 17 residues. V shed 4 bases and J 5 bases; nucleotides not matched to a gene: 15. The V gene's germline CDR1 is MDHEN and CDR2 SYDVKM. In nucleotides, the CDR3 is TGTGCCAGCAGTTCCCTTAAACTGGACAGGGTCAATACTGAAGCTTTCTTT. This encodes CASSSLKLDRVNTEAFF.

In DNA, the CDR3 is TGTGCCAGCAGCTTGCTGGCGGGGGGGTCGGAAGAGACCCAGTACTTC. Protein product: CASSLLAGGSEETQYF. This chain joins TRBV7-2 and TRBJ2-5; TRBD2 agrees at 9 bases. The CDR3 sequence is 16 residues long. Unmatched junction bases numbered 8, after V lost 3 bases and J lost 3 bases. Germline V gives CDR1 SGHTA, CDR2 FQGNSA.

This sequence joins TRBV7-8 and TRBJ1-2; D is unclear. This CDR3 spans 14 amino acids. From germline, CDR1 is SGHVS and CDR2 FQNEAQ. Trimming took off 4 bases at V and 1 base at J, with 10 bases between the two ends. As DNA, the CDR3 is TGTGCCAGCAGCTCCCGCGGGGATAACTATGGCTACACCTTC. Its translation: CASSSRGDNYGYTF.

This rearrangement joins TRBV4-2 to TRBJ2-4; 10 positions match TRBD2. Germline V gives CDR1 LGHNA, CDR2 YNFKEQ. This CDR3 spans 21 amino acids. The trim removed 0 bases at V and 0 bases at J, leaving 14 bases unmatched. The CDR3 sequence: CASSQDLRLAGDPLAKNIQYF. In DNA, the CDR3 is TGTGCCAGCAGCCAAGATTTGCGGCTAGCGGGGGACCCTCTAGCCAAAAACATTCAGTACTTC.

This chain links TRBV30 with TRBJ2-3, with D maybe TRBD1 (6 bases). Trimming cost V 5 bases and J 2 bases, with 14 bases left between them. CDR1 and CDR2 from the germline V gene are GTSNPN and SVGIG (reference sequence). This CDR3 spans 14 amino acids. CDR3 sequence reads: CAWSRQAATDTQYF. In DNA form, the CDR3 reads TGTGCCTGGTCGAGACAGGCAGCCACAGATACGCAGTATTTT.

This clone appeared once. The CDR3 DNA sequence: TGCGCCAGCAGCTTGGGCGGAGGGCGGGATGGCACAGATACGCAGTATTTT. It yields the protein CASSLGGGRDGTDTQYF. The chain employs TRBV5-1 and TRBJ2-3; D possibly corresponds to TRBD2 (6 bases). This CDR3 is 17 amino acids long. The germline V and J ends were trimmed by 0 bases and 1 base, with 15 bases remaining between them. CDR1 is SGHRS, CDR2 YFSETQ, per germline.